This T cell receptor (beta chain) was observed in a study of T cell responses to AZD1222 COVID-19 vaccine. Study results and caveats: A rise in Spike-specific TCR breadth and depth followed two AZD1222 doses. As reported, nearly half of all spike-specific TCRs target variant regions that are unmutated. Among AZD1222 vaccinees, only six were seropositive at baseline.

Points on this clone: The antigen remains unidentified.

CDR1 and CDR2 (germline): SEHNR, FQNEAQ (reference sequence). The CDR3 runs to 15 residues. V was cut by 0 bases and J by 1 base, with 9 bases left in between. Here immunoSEQ multiplex PCR was the method, and the copy in TCRdb shows in-frame clones only, minus some. Among 150,000 or so clones listed, approximately 90% were seen once. The sequencing used peripheral blood, collected on day 0 of MenACWY control vaccination. This sequence was found in an adult in good health. The chain couples TRBV7-9 to TRBJ1-1; maybe TRBD1 (5 bases). Written as DNA, the CDR3 is TGTGCCAGCAGCTTAGCCGAGGGGACGAACACTGAAGCTTTCTTT. Translation gives CASSLAEGTNTEAFF.